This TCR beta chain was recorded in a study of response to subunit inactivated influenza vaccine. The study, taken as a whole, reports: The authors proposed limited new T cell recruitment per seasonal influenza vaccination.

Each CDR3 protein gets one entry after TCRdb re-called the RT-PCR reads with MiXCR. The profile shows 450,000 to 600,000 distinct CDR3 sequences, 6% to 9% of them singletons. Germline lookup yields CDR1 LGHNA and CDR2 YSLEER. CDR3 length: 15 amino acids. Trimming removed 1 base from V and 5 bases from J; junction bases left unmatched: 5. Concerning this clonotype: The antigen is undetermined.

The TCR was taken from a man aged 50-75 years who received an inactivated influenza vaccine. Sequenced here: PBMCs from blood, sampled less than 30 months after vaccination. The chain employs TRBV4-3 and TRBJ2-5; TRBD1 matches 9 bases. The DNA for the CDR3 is TGCGCCAGCAGCCAAGGGGGGACAGGGATGGAGACCCAGTACTTC. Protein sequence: CASSQGGTGMETQYF.